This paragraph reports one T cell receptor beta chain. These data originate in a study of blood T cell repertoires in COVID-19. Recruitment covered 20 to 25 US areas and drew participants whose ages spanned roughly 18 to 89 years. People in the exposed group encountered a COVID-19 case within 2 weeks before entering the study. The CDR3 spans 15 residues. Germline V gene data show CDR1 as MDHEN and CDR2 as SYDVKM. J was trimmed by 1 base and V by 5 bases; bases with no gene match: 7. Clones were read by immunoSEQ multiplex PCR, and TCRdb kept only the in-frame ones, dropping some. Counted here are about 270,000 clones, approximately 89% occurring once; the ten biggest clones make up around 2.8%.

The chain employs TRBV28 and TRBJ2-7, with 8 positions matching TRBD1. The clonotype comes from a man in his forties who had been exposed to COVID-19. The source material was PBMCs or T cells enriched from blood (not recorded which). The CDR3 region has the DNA TGTGCCAGCAGTGGAACAGGGGGAAGGTCCTACGAGCAGTACTTC. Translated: CASSGTGGRSYEQYF.